This is a list of T cell receptor beta chains from one sample in a study of blood T cells in healthy people across ages. Each CDR3 protein is one row after TCRdb ran MiXCR on the 5' RACE reads. In the table there are hundreds of thousands of distinct CDR3 sequences, roughly 50% of which are singletons. The specimen sequenced was blood. The receptors stem from a man aged 35-49 years in good health. Both conserved end residues are part of each CDR3. The D gene is left open where the match is weak. Not every row has a clone size; where given, it reads once, few, many or a size class.

>TRBV7-7|.|TRBD1|TRBJ2-3
CASSLNPQGAAADTQYF
TGTGCCAGCAGCTTAAATCCACAGGGGGCCGCCGCAGATACGCAGTATTTT
>TRBV7-9|.|.|TRBJ2-7
CASSPDQPPYEQYF
TGTGCCAGCAGCCCCGACCAACCTCCCTACGAGCAGTACTTC
>TRBV28|.|.|TRBJ2-5
CTSSPADGQETQYF
TGTACCAGCAGCCCAGCGGACGGACAAGAGACCCAGTACTTC
>TRBV10-3|.|.|TRBJ2-1
CAISESRQGQRDNEQFF
TGTGCCATCAGTGAGTCGCGCCAGGGACAGCGGGACAATGAGCAGTTCTTC
>TRBV28|once|.|TRBJ2-5
CASSTLRQFQETQYF
TGTGCCAGCAGTACCCTCAGACAGTTTCAAGAGACCCAGTACTTC
>TRBV11-1|.|.|TRBJ2-5
CASSVRSSGEKYF
TGTGCCAGCAGCGTAAGGAGCTCAGGGGAAAAGTACTTC
>TRBV25-1|.|.|TRBJ1-2
CASSEYTGQLNYGYTF
TGTGCCAGCAGTGAATATACAGGGCAACTTAACTATGGCTACACCTTC
>TRBV5-1|.|.|TRBJ2-1
CASSGMRGSSYNEQFF
TGCGCCAGCAGCGGAATGAGAGGAAGCTCCTACAATGAGCAGTTCTTC
>TRBV11-2|.|.|TRBJ1-6
CASSYGALLHF
TGTGCCAGCAGCTATGGGGCCCTGCTCCACTTT
>TRBV19|.|.|TRBJ1-2
CASSTGDGYGYTF
TGTGCCAGTAGTACAGGGGATGGATATGGCTACACCTTC
>TRBV19|.|.|TRBJ2-5
CASSIGAGNQETQYF
TGTGCCAGTAGTATAGGCGCAGGGAACCAAGAGACCCAGTACTTC
>TRBV12-3/TRBV12-4|.|TRBD1|TRBJ1-5
CASSPRGQAHQPQHF
TGTGCCAGCAGCCCTCGGGGACAGGCTCATCAGCCCCAGCATTTT
>TRBV28|few|TRBD2|TRBJ2-1
CASRPSGSFYNEQFF
TGTGCCAGCAGACCGAGCGGGAGCTTCTACAATGAGCAGTTCTTC
>TRBV4-2|.|.|TRBJ2-3
CASSQAEDTDTQYF
TGTGCCAGCAGCCAAGCGGAGGACACAGATACGCAGTATTTT
>TRBV12-3/TRBV12-4|few|.|TRBJ2-4
CASSSGLNIQYF
TGTGCCAGCAGTTCAGGGTTGAACATTCAGTACTTC
>TRBV4-2|.|.|TRBJ1-5
CASSQGLGNSNQPQHF
TGTGCCAGCAGCCAAGGTTTAGGGAATAGCAATCAGCCCCAGCATTTT
>TRBV10-3|.|.|TRBJ2-3
CATSVGQEGTDTQYF
TGTGCCACCAGTGTTGGTCAAGAGGGAACAGATACGCAGTATTTT
>TRBV6-5|.|.|TRBJ2-7
CASSYSKSGGYEQYF
TGTGCCAGCAGTTACTCGAAGAGTGGGGGGTACGAGCAGTACTTC
>TRBV7-3|.|TRBD1|TRBJ2-1
CASSQTGGHPGEQFF
TGTGCCAGCAGCCAGACAGGGGGCCACCCCGGCGAGCAGTTCTTC
>TRBV4-3|.|.|TRBJ2-1
CASSQRRATDNPVNYNEQFF
TGCGCCAGCAGCCAAAGAAGGGCAACAGACAACCCGGTGAACTACAATGAGCAGTTCTTC
>TRBV29-1|.|TRBD1|TRBJ2-4
CSVDGKLGDSLTKNIQYF
TGCAGCGTTGACGGGAAGTTGGGGGACAGTCTTACCAAAAACATTCAGTACTTC
>TRBV11-2|.|TRBD2|TRBJ2-5
CASSLVAGAANLAGGRWEQYF
TGTGCCAGCAGCTTGGTTGCTGGGGCAGCCAATCTAGCGGGAGGGCGGTGGGAGCAGTACTTC
>TRBV28|.|TRBD1|TRBJ2-5
CASGQGMRGETQYF
TGTGCCAGCGGACAGGGGATGAGGGGAGAGACCCAGTACTTC
>TRBV4-2|.|.|TRBJ2-7
CASSQVGQNYEQYF
TGTGCCAGCAGCCAAGTAGGCCAGAACTACGAGCAGTACTTC
>TRBV7-3|.|TRBD2|TRBJ2-3
CASSADSGRGDTQYF
TGTGCCAGCAGCGCAGATAGCGGGAGGGGAGATACGCAGTATTTT
>TRBV7-9|.|TRBD1|TRBJ2-7
CASSSGQGYSYEQYF
TGTGCCAGCAGCTCCGGACAGGGATACTCCTACGAGCAGTACTTC
>TRBV24-1|.|TRBD1|TRBJ2-1
CATSDLGQGGTNNEQFF
TGTGCCACCAGTGATTTGGGACAGGGGGGAACAAACAATGAGCAGTTCTTC
>TRBV15|.|TRBD1|TRBJ1-2
CATSRDRGLGGYTF
TGTGCCACCAGCAGAGACAGGGGGCTAGGAGGCTACACCTTC
>TRBV9|.|.|TRBJ2-1
CASSPRDDAGAYNEQFF
TGTGCCAGCAGCCCAAGAGACGACGCAGGGGCCTACAATGAGCAGTTCTTC
>TRBV5-6|.|TRBD2|TRBJ2-1
CASSLVVGYRGRSEQFF
TGTGCCAGCAGCTTGGTTGTTGGGTACCGCGGGAGATCTGAGCAGTTCTTC
>TRBV7-2|few|.|TRBJ1-4
CASSPGDCRRFF
TGTGCCAGCAGCCCCGGAGATTGTCGGCGGTTTTTT